This entry is about one T cell receptor beta chain. What it recognizes is unknown. Trimming took 6 bases from V and 5 from J, leaving 19 bases between them. This CDR3 region has 15 residues. Germline V gene data show CDR1 as SGHAT and CDR2 as FQDESV (reference sequence). Drawing of blood for sampling happened at baseline, at cycle 4 day 1, and at cycle 7 day 1. The sample originates from a study of OX40 agonist ivuxolimab in advanced cancers. Study overall: Patients were infused with ivuxolimab every 2 weeks at 0.01 to 10 mg/kg. Mean age 60 years, range roughly 23 to 79; about 81% male.

Study outcomes and limitations: Some of the lowest clonal expansion was seen in partial responders at 0.1-3.0 mg/kg.

The protocol was immunoSEQ multiplex PCR, while the TCRdb copy is restricted to in-frame clones and leaves out a portion. The sample carries 50,000 to 70,000 clones, about 85% recorded once. This chain joins TRBV11-1 and TRBJ2-5; D is perhaps TRBD2 (6 bases). This sequence originates from an adult with an advanced solid tumor such as melanoma, head and neck, liver or kidney cancer. Material: CD4+ or CD8+ T cells sorted from blood, obtained in a trial of the OX40 agonist ivuxolimab. The CDR3 nucleotides read TGTGCCAGCAGGTTGCCGGGGGTTGTGGTCGAGACCCAGTACTTC. Amino acid sequence: CASRLPGVVVETQYF.